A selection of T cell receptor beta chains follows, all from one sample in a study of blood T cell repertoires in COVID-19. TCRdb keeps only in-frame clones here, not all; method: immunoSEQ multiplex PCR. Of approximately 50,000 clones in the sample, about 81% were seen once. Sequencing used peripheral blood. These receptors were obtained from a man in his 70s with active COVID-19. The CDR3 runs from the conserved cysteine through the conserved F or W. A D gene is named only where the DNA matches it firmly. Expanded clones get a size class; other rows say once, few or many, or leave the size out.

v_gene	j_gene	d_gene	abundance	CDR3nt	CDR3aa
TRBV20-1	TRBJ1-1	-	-	TGCAGTGCTAGTGGACAGAGAGTACCCCAAACTAAGAACACTGAAGCTTTCTTT	CSASGQRVPQTKNTEAFF
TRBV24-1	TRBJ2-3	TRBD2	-	TGTGCCACCAGTGGGCAGGGGTTACTAGCGGGAGGCCCAGATACGCAGTATTTT	CATSGQGLLAGGPDTQYF
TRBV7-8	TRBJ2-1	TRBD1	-	TGTGCCAGCAGCTTTGGGACAGGGAATGAGCAGTTCTTC	CASSFGTGNEQFF
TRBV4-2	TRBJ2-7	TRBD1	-	TGTGCCAGCAGCCAACGACAGGGGGACGAGCAGTACTTC	CASSQRQGDEQYF
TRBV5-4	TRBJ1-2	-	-	TGTGCCAGCAGCTTCGGGGATTATGGCTACACCTTC	CASSFGDYGYTF
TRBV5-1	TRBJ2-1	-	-	TGCGCCAGCAGCTTGGGAGCGGGTGGCCGAGAGCAGTTCTTC	CASSLGAGGREQFF
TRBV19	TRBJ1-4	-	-	TGTGCCAGTAGTAGGCTTAATGAAAAACTGTTTTTT	CASSRLNEKLFF
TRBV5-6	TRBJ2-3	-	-	TGTGCCAGCAGCAGGCTAGCAGGGACTAGCACAGATACGCAGTATTTT	CASSRLAGTSTDTQYF
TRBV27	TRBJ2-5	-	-	TGTGCCAGCAGTCCGCATGTCACCGCGGGCCTCCAAGAGACCCAGTACTTC	CASSPHVTAGLQETQYF
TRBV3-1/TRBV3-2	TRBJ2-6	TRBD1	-	TGTGCCAGCAGCCAAGGTGTAGGGGGCCCCGGGGCCAACGTCCTGACTTTC	CASSQGVGGPGANVLTF
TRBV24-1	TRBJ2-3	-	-	TGTGCCACCAGTGATGAGGGCTCAACGCAGTATTTT	CATSDEGSTQYF
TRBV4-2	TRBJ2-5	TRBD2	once	TGTGCCAGCAGCCTGGGACTAGCGGGAGGTGCTACCATACAAGAGACCCAGTACTTC	CASSLGLAGGATIQETQYF
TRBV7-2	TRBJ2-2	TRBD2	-	TGTGCCAGCACCCCGGGACTAGTGTTGGCCGGGGAGCTGTTTTTT	CASTPGLVLAGELFF
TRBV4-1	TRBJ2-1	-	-	TGCGCCAGCAGCCTCAGGGATGAGCAGTTCTTC	CASSLRDEQFF
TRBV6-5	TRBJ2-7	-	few	TGTGCCAGCAGCCAACCAAGCCAGGGAACCTACGAGCAGTACTTC	CASSQPSQGTYEQYF
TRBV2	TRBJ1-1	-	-	TGTGCCAGCAGTGTATCAGTGAACACTGAAGCTTTCTTT	CASSVSVNTEAFF
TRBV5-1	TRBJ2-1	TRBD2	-	TGCGCCAGCAGCTTGAACCGGGGTAGCGGGATAAGGGATGAGCAGTTCTTC	CASSLNRGSGIRDEQFF
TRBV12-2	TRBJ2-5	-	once	TGTGCAAGTCGCATTGACAGGGGAAGATTTGGGACCCAGTACTTC	CASRIDRGRFGTQYF
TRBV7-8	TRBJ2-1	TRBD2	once	TGTGCCAGCAGCTTACTAGCGGCCGATTTCAATGAGCAGTTCTTC	CASSLLAADFNEQFF
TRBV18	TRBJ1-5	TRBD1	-	TGTGCCAGCTCACCACCCACAGGGGGCATGCAACAGCCCCAGCATTTT	CASSPPTGGMQQPQHF
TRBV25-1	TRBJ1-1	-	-	TGTGCCAGCAGTGACCACAGCTTGAACACTGAAGCTTTCTTT	CASSDHSLNTEAFF
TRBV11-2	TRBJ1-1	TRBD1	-	TGTGCCAGCAGCTTGGCGGGACAGCCGTTGTGGGGTGAAGCTTTCTTT	CASSLAGQPLWGEAFF
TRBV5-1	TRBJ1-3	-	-	TGCGCCAGCAGCTTTGGTGGAGTCTCTGGAAACACCATATATTTT	CASSFGGVSGNTIYF
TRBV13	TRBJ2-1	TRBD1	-	TGTGCCAGCAGCCCTAAAGACAGGGGGCGAAGAAATGAGCAGTTCTTC	CASSPKDRGRRNEQFF
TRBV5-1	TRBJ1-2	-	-	TGCGCCAGCAGCTTGATTTTCCCGGGACAAGGGGACTATGGCTACACCTTC	CASSLIFPGQGDYGYTF
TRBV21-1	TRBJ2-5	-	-	TGTGCCAGCAGCAAAGAACCTAGGTTAATCGAAGAGACCCAGTACTTC	CASSKEPRLIEETQYF
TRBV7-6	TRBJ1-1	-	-	TGTGCCAGCAGCCCCCCCCCAAACACTGAAGCTTTCTTT	CASSPPPNTEAFF
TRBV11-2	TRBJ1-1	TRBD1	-	TGTGCCAGCAGCAAAGGGACAGGGGGCAGGGACACTGAAGCTTTCTTT	CASSKGTGGRDTEAFF
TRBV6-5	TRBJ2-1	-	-	TGTGCCAGCAGCCTAAGAGCGGCAGATGAGCAGTTCTTC	CASSLRAADEQFF
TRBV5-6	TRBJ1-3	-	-	TGTGCCAGCAGCCCAGGGACTGGAAACACCATATATTTT	CASSPGTGNTIYF
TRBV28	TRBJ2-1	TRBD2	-	TGTGCCAGCAGGCCGACCCGGGGGGGCATCTACAATGAGCAGTTCTTC	CASRPTRGGIYNEQFF
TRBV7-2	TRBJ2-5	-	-	TGTGCCAGCAGCTTAGTCGGGGGTGTTGGGGAGACCCAGTACTTC	CASSLVGGVGETQYF
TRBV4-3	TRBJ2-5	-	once	TGCGCCAGCAGCCAGGGTCTAGCCCAAGAGACCCAGTACTTC	CASSQGLAQETQYF
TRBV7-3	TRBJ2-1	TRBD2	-	TGTGCCAGCAGCTTAACCCTAAGCGGGAGGGCCTACAATGAGCAGTTCTTC	CASSLTLSGRAYNEQFF
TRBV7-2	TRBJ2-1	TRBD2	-	TGTGCCAGCAGCGCCCGACTAGCGGAGATTGGTAATGAGCAGTTCTTC	CASSARLAEIGNEQFF
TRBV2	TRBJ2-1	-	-	TGTGCCAGCAGTTCCTTTTCGGGCCTAGCTAACAATGAGCAGTTCTTC	CASSSFSGLANNEQFF
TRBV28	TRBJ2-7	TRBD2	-	TGTGCCAGCAGTTTGCGCCCAGCGGGAGGTGTCTACGAGCAGTACTTC	CASSLRPAGGVYEQYF
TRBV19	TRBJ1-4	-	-	TGTGCCAGTAGCCCGAAACTTGCAACTAATGAAAAACTGTTTTTT	CASSPKLATNEKLFF
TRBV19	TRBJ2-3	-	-	TGTGCCAGTAGCCCTGTAGGGGGTGGCACAGATACGCAGTATTTT	CASSPVGGGTDTQYF
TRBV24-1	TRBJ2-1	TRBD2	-	TGTGCCACCAGTGATCCTGCTAGCGGGAGGCACAATGAGCAGTTCTTC	CATSDPASGRHNEQFF
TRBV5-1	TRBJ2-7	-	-	TGCGCCAGCAGCTTGGTCCACTACGAGCAGTACTTC	CASSLVHYEQYF
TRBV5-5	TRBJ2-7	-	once	TGTGCCAGCAGCTTGGTTGCAGGGGTTACCGGCGAGCAGTACTTC	CASSLVAGVTGEQYF
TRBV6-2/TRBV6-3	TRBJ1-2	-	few	TGTGCCAGCAGTTACTCTCAGGTTAGAGGCTACACCTTC	CASSYSQVRGYTF
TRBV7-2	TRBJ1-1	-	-	TGTGCCAGCAGCTCGCCCCGGGGGGCGCTCGCTGAAGCTTTCTTT	CASSSPRGALAEAFF
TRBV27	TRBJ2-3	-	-	TGTGCCAGCAGTTTAACGGGTCATAGCACAGATACGCAGTATTTT	CASSLTGHSTDTQYF
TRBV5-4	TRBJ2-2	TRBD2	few	TGTGCCAGCAGCTTGAATACGGGAGGTAGTACCGGGGAGCTGTTTTTT	CASSLNTGGSTGELFF
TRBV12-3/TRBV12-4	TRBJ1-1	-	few	TGTGCCAGCAGTTTAGAGGAGTTAGGTGAAGCTTTCTTT	CASSLEELGEAFF
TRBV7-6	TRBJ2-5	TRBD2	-	TGTGCCAGCAGCACCCCGACTAGCTGGGAGACCCAGTACTTC	CASSTPTSWETQYF
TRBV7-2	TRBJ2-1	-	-	TGTGCCAGCAGCTTAGGGCCCGGGAGCTCGGGTGTGCAGTTCTTC	CASSLGPGSSGVQFF
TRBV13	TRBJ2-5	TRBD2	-	TGTGCCAGCAGCTTAAGGCTAGCGGGCGCAGAGACCCAGTACTTC	CASSLRLAGAETQYF
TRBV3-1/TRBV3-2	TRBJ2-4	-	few	TGTGCCAGCAGCGATACGGGGAGGGGGAACATTCAGTACTTC	CASSDTGRGNIQYF
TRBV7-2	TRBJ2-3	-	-	TGTGCCAGCAGCTTAGGTTTAGCGGATAGCACAGATACGCAGTATTTT	CASSLGLADSTDTQYF
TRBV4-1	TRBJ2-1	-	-	TGCGCCAGCAGCCAAGCCGGGATAGGTTACAATGAGCAGTTCTTC	CASSQAGIGYNEQFF
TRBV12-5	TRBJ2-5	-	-	TGTGCTAGTGGTTTGAATGCGAGGGAGACCCAGTACTTC	CASGLNARETQYF
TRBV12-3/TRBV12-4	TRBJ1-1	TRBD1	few	TGTGCCAGCAGTCTAACAGGGGACACTGAAGCTTTCTTT	CASSLTGDTEAFF
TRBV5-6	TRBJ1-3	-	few	TGTGCCAGCAGCCCGGGTCCCCAACCAAACACCATATATTTT	CASSPGPQPNTIYF
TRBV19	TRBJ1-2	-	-	TGTGCCAGTACAGGGAAGCCCTATGGCTACACCTTC	CASTGKPYGYTF
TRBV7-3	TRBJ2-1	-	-	TGTGCCAGCAGCTTAATGCACAGCGGCTCCTACAATGAGCAGTTCTTC	CASSLMHSGSYNEQFF
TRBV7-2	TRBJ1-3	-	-	TGTGCCAGCAGCCCTACGCGGGGAAACACCATATATTTT	CASSPTRGNTIYF
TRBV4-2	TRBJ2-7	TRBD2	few	TGTGCCAGCAGCCAATTAGCGGGAGGAGGCTACGAGCAGTACTTC	CASSQLAGGGYEQYF